Shown below are 25 T cell receptor beta chains from a single sample sequenced in a study of response to subunit inactivated influenza vaccine. TCRdb independently ran MiXCR on the RT-PCR reads; one entry per CDR3 protein. This table has 650,000 to 800,000 distinct CDR3 sequences, around a sixth appearing once. Sample: PBMCs from blood, taken roughly 5 days after vaccination. Receptors were obtained from a man in his fifties who received an inactivated influenza vaccine.

This rearrangement joins TRBV30 to TRBJ2-6, with D possibly matching TRBD1 (5 bases). Looked up from germline, CDR1 is GTSNPN and CDR2 is SVGIG (reference sequence). The length of the CDR3 is 13 residues. Trimming cost V 5 bases and J 0 bases, with 5 bases left between them. As DNA, the CDR3 is TGTGCCTGGGACAGCTCTGGGGCCAACGTCCTGACTTTC. Protein sequence: CAWDSSGANVLTF.

V gene TRBV12-3 or TRBV12-4 combines with J gene TRBJ2-6, with unresolved D. V gave up 3 bases and J gave up 4 bases, with 10 bases separating them. CDR3 length: 15 amino acids. The CDR3: CASSFSGGGANVLTF. DNA for the CDR3: TGTGCCAGCAGTTTCTCGGGCGGCGGGGCCAACGTCCTGACTTTC.

This clonotype was seen at least ten times. The J gene is TRBJ2-5, the V gene TRBV11-2, with 11 bases aligning to TRBD1. The germline V gene encodes CDR1 SGHAT and CDR2 FQNNGV. The CDR3 runs 16 residues. V lost 5 bases, J lost 5 bases, and 10 bases stayed unmatched. CDR3 sequence: CASSHGTGGFMETQYF. The CDR3 nucleotides read TGTGCCAGCAGCCACGGGACAGGGGGATTTATGGAGACCCAGTACTTC.

The rearrangement uses TRBV9 and TRBJ2-1; 9 bases line up with TRBD1. Germline CDR1 SGDLS, CDR2 YYNGEE. Trimming took 2 bases from V and 7 from J; bases not matched to a gene: 7. The CDR3 consists of 15 residues. The CDR3, as DNA: TGTGCCAGCAGCGTTCCCGGGACAGGGATAAATGAGCAGTTCTTC. Its protein product is CASSVPGTGINEQFF.

This clonotype was seen only a few times. This sequence joins TRBV6-1 and TRBJ2-1, with no clear D. The ends were cut back, 0 bases at V and 4 bases at J, with 10 bases in the middle. The length of the CDR3 is 15 residues. CDR1 MNHNS and CDR2 SASEGT come from the germline V gene. The CDR3 region is CASSEALRSYNEQFF. DNA for the CDR3: TGTGCCAGCAGTGAAGCGCTTCGGTCTTACAATGAGCAGTTCTTC.

This clonotype was seen at least ten times. The V gene is TRBV12-3 or TRBV12-4, the J gene TRBJ2-7, with 8 bases lining up with TRBD1. Losses at the gene ends were 6 bases for V and 4 bases for J; bases not matched to a gene: 5. The CDR3 totals 13 residues. This CDR3 reads CASRDRAGYEQYF. CDR3 nucleotides: TGTGCCAGCAGGGACAGGGCAGGGTACGAGCAGTACTTC.

A few counts support this clonotype. This sequence joins TRBV12-3 or TRBV12-4 and TRBJ1-1; no clear D. The CDR3 is made up of 15 amino acids. The V end lost 4 bases, the J end lost 4 bases, and 16 bases lay between the germline ends. For the CDR3, the DNA is TGTGCCAGCAGTTCTCGGGGAGTTATCGGCACTGAAGCTTTCTTT. Its translation is CASSSRGVIGTEAFF.

The J gene is TRBJ2-3, the V gene TRBV9, with 10 bases lining up with TRBD2. V was pared by 2 bases and J by 0 bases, with 9 bases of the junction left unmatched. The length of the CDR3 is 18 residues. Germline V lookup: CDR1 SGDLS, CDR2 YYNGEE. DNA of the CDR3: TGTGCCAGCAGCGTGATAGCGGGGGGCCTCGGAAGCACAGATACGCAGTATTTT. The encoded protein is CASSVIAGGLGSTDTQYF.

The rearrangement uses TRBV7-2 and TRBJ1-4; 7 nucleotides line up with TRBD1. Germline V gene lookup returns CDR1 SGHTA and CDR2 FQGNSA. The ends lost 1 base at V and 5 bases at J; junction bases unmatched: 4. The CDR3 consists of 15 residues. CDR3 DNA: TGTGCCAGCAGCTTAGACAGGGGTGGAAATGAAAAACTGTTTTTT. Translated, it gives CASSLDRGGNEKLFF. Together with reference TRBV7-2 and TRBJ1-4, the CDR3 gives the full variable domain: GAGVSQSPSNKVTEKGKDVELRCDPISGHTALYWYRQSLGQGLEFLIYFQGNSAPDKSGLPSDRFSAERTGGSVSTLTIQRTQQEDSAVYLCASSLDRGGNEKLFFGSGTQLSVL.

This clonotype was detected a few times. The chain recombines TRBV4-3 with TRBJ2-7; 9 nucleotides align to TRBD1. CDR1 LGHNA and CDR2 YSLEER come from the germline V gene. V trimming: 0 bases; J trimming: 4 bases; junction bases outside the gene matches: 4. The CDR3 extends over 15 amino acids. In nucleotides, the CDR3 is TGCGCCAGCAGCCAAGACGGGACAGGGCCGTACGAGCAGTACTTC. Translated: CASSQDGTGPYEQYF.

This clonotype showed up just a few times. V usage is TRBV6-2 or TRBV6-3 and J usage is TRBJ2-3; TRBD1 matches 7 bases. The CDR3 has 15 amino acids. The junction had 5 bases not matched to a gene; V was cut back by 2 bases and J by 3 bases. Germline loops: CDR1 MNHEY, CDR2 SVGEGT. CDR3 in amino acids: CASSYETGWTDTQYF. CDR3 nucleotides: TGTGCCAGCAGTTACGAGACAGGGTGGACAGATACGCAGTATTTT.

There are a few counts of this clonotype. The V call is TRBV29-1, the J call TRBJ2-1; 7 bases are a match to TRBD2. In germline, CDR1 is SQVTM, CDR2 ANQGSEA. The trim removed 2 bases at V and 8 bases at J, leaving 15 bases unmatched. The CDR3 totals 16 residues. This CDR3 reads CSVELGTGMGRDEQFF. DNA of the CDR3: TGCAGCGTTGAATTGGGGACTGGAATGGGGAGGGATGAGCAGTTCTTC.

The sample holds a few counts of this clonotype. This chain connects TRBV6-5 to TRBJ2-6; D not certain. From germline, CDR1 is MNHEY and CDR2 SVGAGI. V was pared by 1 base and J by 0 bases, with 4 bases between. This CDR3 comprises 15 residues. The CDR3 coding sequence is TGTGCCAGCAGTTACTGGGTCTCTGGGGCCAACGTCCTGACTTTC. Protein sequence: CASSYWVSGANVLTF.

This clonotype was seen only a few times. The J gene is TRBJ2-3, the V gene TRBV9, with D possibly being TRBD1 (5 bases). Germline CDR1 SGDLS, CDR2 YYNGEE. The CDR3 length is 14 residues. Trimming pared 4 bases from V and 2 bases from J, leaving 11 bases between. CDR3: CASSPNRPTDTQYF. DNA for the CDR3: TGTGCCAGCAGCCCGAACAGGCCCACAGATACGCAGTATTTT.

This clonotype was counted only a few times. This is likely a read error, given that the CDR3 carries no conserved phenylalanine or tryptophan at its end. V usage is TRBV20-1 and J usage is TRBJ2-3; D could derive from TRBD1 or TRBD2 (5 bases each). V lost 3 bases to trimming and J lost 6 bases, with 10 bases between them. Germline lookup yields CDR1 DFQATT and CDR2 SNEGSKA (reference sequence). This CDR3 region has 12 residues. DNA of the CDR3: TGCAGTGCTAGGGGACGTACGGATACGCAGTATTCT. Translating it yields CSARGRTDTQYS.

The chain recombines TRBV10-3 with TRBJ1-2; D is unclear. The germline CDR1 and CDR2 sequences are ENHRY and SYGVKD. The CDR3 runs 13 residues. V was cut by 6 bases and J by 8 bases, with 16 bases left in between. CDR3 nucleotides: TGTGCCATCAGCTCACGCGGGATGGAGGGCTACACCTTC. This gives the protein CAISSRGMEGYTF.

V usage is TRBV12-3 or TRBV12-4 and J usage is TRBJ1-3, with D hard to call. The CDR3 runs 14 residues. The ends were cut back, 7 bases at V and 4 bases at J, with 14 bases in the middle. The CDR3 reads CASTQGRAGNTIYF. In DNA, the CDR3 is TGTGCCAGCACCCAAGGGAGGGCCGGAAACACCATATATTTT.

In its sample, this clonotype was seen many times. The V call is TRBV6-2 or TRBV6-3, the J call TRBJ2-5; D is unresolved. The CDR3 totals 16 residues. Germline V gene sequence: CDR1 MNHEY, CDR2 SVGEGT. Trimming pared 2 bases from V and 1 base from J, leaving 14 bases between. CDR3 loop: CASSYLGLSTQETQYF. CDR3 coding DNA: TGTGCCAGCAGTTACCTCGGCCTTTCGACCCAAGAGACCCAGTACTTC.

The chain uses TRBV7-3 and TRBJ2-1; 9 bases are shared with TRBD1. The CDR3 loop spans 15 amino acids. Germline-derived CDR1 and CDR2 are SGHTA and FQGTGA. Germline trimming cut 5 bases from V and 2 bases from J; bases unmatched to any gene: 4. The CDR3 DNA reads TGTGCCAGCAGCAAGGACAGGGGAGCCTACAATGAGCAGTTCTTC. The encoded protein is CASSKDRGAYNEQFF.

In regard to this clonotype: No conserved phenylalanine or tryptophan is present at the end of the CDR3, so a read error is the likely explanation. No DNA is shown, since the ends of the CDR3 on it are uncertain; the CDR3 is the one TCRdb lists. V gene TRBV20-1 combines with J gene TRBJ2-5; the table calls TRBD1, which could not be checked here. Germline V lookup: CDR1 DFQATT, CDR2 SNEGSKA (reference sequence). Counting both end residues, the CDR3 totals 11 amino acids. CDR3 in amino acids: CSATSRDSFVS.

This clonotype occurred a few times. The CDR3 nucleotides read TGTGCCAGCAGCTTAGGAGGGCAGTACTTC. As protein: CASSLGGQYF. This chain uses TRBV7-2 with TRBJ2-7, with D unresolved. Germline V gene sequence: CDR1 SGHTA, CDR2 FQGNSA. Trimming removed 1 base from V and 9 bases from J, with 4 bases in between. The CDR3 sequence is 10 residues long.

This clonotype was detected a few times. V is TRBV20-1 and J is TRBJ2-1, with D possibly matching TRBD2 (5 bases). V was cut by 0 bases and J by 2 bases, with 14 bases left in between. The CDR3 length is 16 residues. Germline V gene sequence: CDR1 DFQATT, CDR2 SNEGSKA (reference sequence). The DNA of the CDR3 is TGCAGTGCTAGAGAGCCCCGGGGTGGGCCCTACAATGAGCAGTTCTTC. Translating it yields CSAREPRGGPYNEQFF.

There are a few counts of this clonotype. The rearrangement uses TRBV6-5 and TRBJ2-7; D may be TRBD1 (6 bases). Germline loops: CDR1 MNHEY, CDR2 SVGAGI. The CDR3 loop spans 14 amino acids. The V end was cut by 2 bases, the J end by 4 bases, with 12 bases between. The CDR3 DNA follows: TGTGCCAGCAGTTACGGGACACTCCTTTACGAGCAGTACTTC. This translates into CASSYGTLLYEQYF.

This clonotype was seen more than once but under ten times. The rearrangement uses TRBV28 and TRBJ2-1; D is undetermined. Trimming removed 3 bases at V and 7 bases at J, with 13 bases between. CDR3 length: 14 amino acids. The germline gives CDR1 MDHEN, CDR2 SYDVKM. The chain's CDR3 is CASSLDGQRNEQFF. The CDR3 DNA reads TGTGCCAGCAGTTTGGACGGGCAGAGGAATGAGCAGTTCTTC.

This clonotype has a handful of counts. CDR3 sequence (DNA): TGTGCCATCAGATCTTCCGACAGCCTGGGGAACTACAATGAGCAGTTCTTC. Translation gives CAIRSSDSLGNYNEQFF. The genes are TRBV10-3 and TRBJ2-1; tentatively, D is TRBD1 (5 bases). Trimming shortened V by 6 bases and J by 3 bases, and 21 bases separated the two germline ends. Germline CDR1 reads ENHRY; CDR2 reads SYGVKD. The CDR3 runs to 17 residues.